In this sample, the clone carrying this TCR beta chain turned up many times. Antigen: not known. The data originate from a study of T cells in Graves' hyperthyroidism and ophthalmopathy. The study's findings and limits: In blood, most of the thyroid clonotypes expanded above 0.001 were also present.

Authors of the study amplified TCR beta CDR3 regions from RNA transcripts. HTBI primers were employed in a first-round RT-PCR of the TCR CDR3. Using its own MiXCR run on the multiplex PCR reads, TCRdb lists one record per CDR3 protein. The table lists hundreds of thousands of distinct CDR3 sequences, roughly 14% of them singletons. This CDR3 contains 16 residues. V gave up 0 bases and J gave up 2 bases; unmatched junction bases: 5. Germline CDR1 SEHNR, CDR2 FQNEAQ (reference sequence). The source material was blood. The source is a woman in her 50s with Graves' ophthalmopathy. This chain links TRBV7-9 with TRBJ2-3; 7 bases align to TRBD1. In nucleotides, the CDR3 is TGTGCCAGCAGCTTAGCCCGAACAGGGGTCACAGATACGCAGTATTTT. It specifies CASSLARTGVTDTQYF.